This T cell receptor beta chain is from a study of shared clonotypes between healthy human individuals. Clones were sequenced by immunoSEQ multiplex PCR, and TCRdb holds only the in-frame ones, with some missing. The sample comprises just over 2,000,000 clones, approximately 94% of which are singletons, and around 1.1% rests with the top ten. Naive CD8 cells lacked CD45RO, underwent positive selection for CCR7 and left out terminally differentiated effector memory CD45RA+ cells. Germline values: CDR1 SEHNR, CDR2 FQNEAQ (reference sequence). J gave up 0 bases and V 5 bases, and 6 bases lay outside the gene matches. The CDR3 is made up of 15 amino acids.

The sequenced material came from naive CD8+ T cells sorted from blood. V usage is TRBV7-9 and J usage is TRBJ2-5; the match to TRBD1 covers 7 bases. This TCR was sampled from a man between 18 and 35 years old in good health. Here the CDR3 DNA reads TGTGCCAGCAGCACGTGGGACAGCCACCAAGAGACCCAGTACTTC. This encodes CASSTWDSHQETQYF.